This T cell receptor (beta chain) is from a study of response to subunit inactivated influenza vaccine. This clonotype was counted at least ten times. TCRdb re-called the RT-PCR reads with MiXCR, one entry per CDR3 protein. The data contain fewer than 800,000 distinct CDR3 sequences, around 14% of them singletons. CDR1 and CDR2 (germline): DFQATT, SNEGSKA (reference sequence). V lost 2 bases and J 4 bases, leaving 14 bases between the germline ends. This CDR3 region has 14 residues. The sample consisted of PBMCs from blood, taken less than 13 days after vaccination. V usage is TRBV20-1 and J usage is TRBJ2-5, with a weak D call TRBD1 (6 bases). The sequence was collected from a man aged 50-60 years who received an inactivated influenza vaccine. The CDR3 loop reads CSARQTGMRETQYF. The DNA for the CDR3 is TGCAGTGCTAGACAAACAGGGATGCGAGAGACCCAGTACTTC.